Shown below are 5 T cell receptor beta chains from a single sample sequenced in a study of early T cells in non-severe SARS-CoV-2 infection. Each CDR3 protein gets one entry after TCRdb re-called the 5' RACE reads with MiXCR. The sample shows roughly 53,000 distinct CDR3 sequences, 8% to 13% of them seen only once. Sequencing was carried out using whole blood. The receptors shown here come from an adult who was a healthcare worker with PCR-confirmed SARS-CoV-2 infection or an uninfected control (not recorded which).

This clonotype came up many times. V is TRBV20-1 and J is TRBJ2-7; 9 positions agree with TRBD1. The junction had 9 bases not matched to a gene; V was cut back by 6 bases and J by 6 bases. There are 13 residues in the CDR3. CDR1 is DFQATT, CDR2 SNEGSKA, per germline (reference sequence). CDR3 DNA: TGCAGTGCCGCAGGACAGGGGCGGGGCGAGCAGTACTTC. Translating gives CSAAGQGRGEQYF.

Ten or more counts support this clonotype. This chain links TRBV5-8 with TRBJ2-7; D may be TRBD1 (6 bases). The V end was cut by 0 bases, the J end by 6 bases, with 10 bases between. The germline V gene encodes CDR1 SGHTS and CDR2 YDEGEE. The CDR3 is made up of 13 amino acids. Here the CDR3 reads CASSLAAQGEQYF. The CDR3 DNA is TGTGCCAGCAGCTTGGCTGCACAGGGCGAGCAGTACTTC.

The J gene is TRBJ2-2, the V gene TRBV7-2; D possibly corresponds to TRBD2 (6 bases). CDR1 is SGHTA and CDR2 is FQGNSA in the germline V gene. Between the trimmed V and J ends, which lost 7 bases and 2 bases, there was a span of 11 bases. The CDR3 has 14 residues. The CDR3 DNA sequence: TGTGCCAGCAAGGTAGCGGTAAACACCGGGGAGCTGTTTTTT. Encoded protein: CASKVAVNTGELFF.

This chain connects TRBV2 to TRBJ2-7; TRBD1 might be the D (6 bases). The CDR3 sequence is 12 residues long. Germline loops: CDR1 SNHLY, CDR2 FYNNEI. With 8 bases removed from V and 4 bases from J, the gap between germline ends came to 12 bases. In DNA, the CDR3 is TGTGCCAGCGGAAGGACAGCTTACGAGCAGTACTTC. It translates to CASGRTAYEQYF.

This clonotype was detected ten times or more. In DNA, the CDR3 is TGTGCCAGCAGCCCGACAGGGAACGGAAACACCATATATTTT. This codes for CASSPTGNGNTIYF. The rearrangement uses TRBV7-6 and TRBJ1-3; 7 bases map to TRBD1. Losses at the gene ends were 5 bases for V and 4 bases for J; bases not matched to a gene: 5. CDR1 and CDR2 from the germline V gene are SGHVS and FNYEAQ. CDR3 size: 14 residues.